Each of the 13 T cell receptor beta chains below was sequenced from the same sample in a study of shared clonotypes between healthy human individuals. TCRdb keeps only in-frame clones here, not all; method: immunoSEQ multiplex PCR. The repertoire includes about 500,000 clones, 77% of them detected once, and approximately 12% sits in the top ten. Sample: PBMCs. All receptors come from a woman aged 40-49 years in good health. Some clones in this sample may be carry-over from other donors' samples.

V and J are TRBV7-2 and TRBJ2-3; 11 bases are shared with TRBD2. Trimming took 5 bases from V and 1 from J; bases not matched to a gene: 2. There are 15 residues in the CDR3. Per the germline V gene, CDR1 is SGHTA and CDR2 is FQGNSA. CDR3 DNA sequence: TGTGCCAGCAGCCAGGGACTAGCGGGCACAGATACGCAGTATTTT. Translated: CASSQGLAGTDTQYF.

The CDR3 nucleotides are TGTGCCAGCAGCGTGGGAGGGAGGACCGGGGAGCTGTTTTTT. This sequence encodes CASSVGGRTGELFF. V is TRBV7-9 and J is TRBJ2-2; 7 positions match TRBD2. Germline values: CDR1 SEHNR, CDR2 FQNEAQ (reference sequence). The CDR3 extends over 14 amino acids. V shed 5 bases, J shed 5 bases, and the junction held 5 bases outside the gene matches.

The V gene is TRBV7-8, the J gene TRBJ2-5; TRBD1 matches at 7 bases. With 5 bases clipped from V and 2 bases from J, the junction kept 5 bases outside the gene matches. This CDR3 has 14 residues. CDR1 and CDR2 (germline): SGHVS, FQNEAQ. CDR3 amino acids: CASSTRQGQETQYF. The CDR3 coding sequence is TGTGCCAGCAGCACCAGACAGGGTCAAGAGACCCAGTACTTC.

The rearrangement uses TRBV4-1 and TRBJ2-2; weak D call: TRBD2 (6 bases). The CDR3 covers 16 residues. CDR1 is MGHRA and CDR2 is YSYEKL in the germline V gene. Trimming shortened V by 3 bases and J by 1 base, and 12 bases separated the two germline ends. The CDR3 DNA sequence: TGCGCCAGCAGCCATGGCCGGGGGTTGAACACCGGGGAGCTGTTTTTT. It is translated as CASSHGRGLNTGELFF.

The V and J genes are TRBV29-1 and TRBJ2-1, with 7 bases aligning to TRBD2. V shed 4 bases, J shed 8 bases, and the junction held 8 bases outside the gene matches. The CDR3 totals 13 residues. The V gene's germline CDR1 is SQVTM and CDR2 ANQGSEA. As DNA, the CDR3 is TGCAGCGTTGGGACTAGTCGGGGCGATGAGCAGTTCTTC. Translated, it gives CSVGTSRGDEQFF.

On this clone: Other DNA sequences in this sample translate to the same CDR3. This chain connects TRBV7-9 to TRBJ1-2; the D is unclear. Germline CDR1 is SEHNR and CDR2 is FQNEAQ (reference sequence). The CDR3 is 13 amino acids. V was cut by 1 base and J by 4 bases, with 7 bases left in between. The CDR3 spells CASSLVGGYGYTF. CDR3 DNA: TGTGCCAGCAGCTTAGTAGGAGGCTATGGCTACACCTTC.

The genes are TRBV7-8 and TRBJ2-1; the match to TRBD1 covers 10 bases. Germline assignment: CDR1 SGHVS and CDR2 FQNEAQ. This CDR3 is 16 amino acids long. V shed 5 bases, J shed 9 bases, and the junction held 13 bases outside the gene matches. CDR3 loop: CASSPGPGTGVFEQFF. The CDR3, as DNA: TGTGCCAGCAGCCCGGGGCCCGGGACAGGGGTGTTTGAGCAGTTCTTC.

About this clone: It may be a read error: a sequence one base away is much more abundant. Distinct nucleotide sequences in the sample also encode this CDR3. The chain joins TRBV4-2 to TRBJ1-2; tentatively, D is TRBD1 (5 bases). Germline assignment: CDR1 LGHNA and CDR2 YNFKEQ. The CDR3 covers 16 residues. V was pared by 3 bases and J by 4 bases, with 18 bases between. The CDR3 DNA follows: TGTGCCAGCAGCCACTGGGGGACGGGGGGGACCTATGGCTACACCTTC. Protein sequence: CASSHWGTGGTYGYTF.

Note on this clone: Different DNA sequences within this sample yield the same CDR3. The V gene is TRBV7-2, the J gene TRBJ2-7; either TRBD1 or TRBD2 may supply D (5 bases each). The germline V gene has CDR1 SGHTA and CDR2 FQGNSA. The CDR3 is 13 amino acids. Trimming pared 3 bases from V and 7 bases from J, leaving 13 bases between. CDR3 DNA: TGTGCCAGCAGCTTTCGGCAGGGCGGGGAGCAGTACTTC. Amino acid sequence: CASSFRQGGEQYF.

CDR3 region: CASSQSRGGTEAFF. Here the CDR3 DNA reads TGTGCCAGCAGCCAGAGTCGCGGAGGAACTGAAGCTTTCTTT. The chain carries TRBV14 and TRBJ1-1; no firm D call. Germline CDR1 and CDR2: SGHDN and FVKESK. V was clipped by 3 bases and J by 5 bases, with 13 bases between them. The CDR3 is 14 amino acids.

In the case of this clone: This sequence is one base from a far larger clone and is likely a read error. This sequence joins TRBV6-1 and TRBJ1-3, with D unclear. Trimming removed 6 bases from V and 1 base from J, with 10 bases in between. The length of the CDR3 is 14 residues. Germline CDR1 is MNHNS and CDR2 is SASEGT. As DNA, the CDR3 is TGTGCCAGCAGGAGGGAGCCTTCTGGAAACACCATATATTTT. Its translation is CASRREPSGNTIYF.

V is TRBV28 and J is TRBJ1-2; D may be TRBD1 (5 bases). From germline, CDR1 is MDHEN and CDR2 SYDVKM. Trimming removed 9 bases at V and 4 bases at J, with 12 bases between. The CDR3 length is 12 residues. The CDR3 loop is CASQGIVYGYTF. The DNA of the CDR3 is TGTGCCAGTCAGGGTATCGTCTATGGCTACACCTTC.

This chain links TRBV10-3 with TRBJ2-1; D is unresolved. The CDR3 extends over 14 amino acids. V shed 4 bases and J shed 7 bases, with 14 bases lying between them. Germline CDR1 ENHRY, CDR2 SYGVKD. CDR3 bases: TGTGCCATCAGTGGCGGAACGTCTCGGAATGAGCAGTTCTTC. Protein product: CAISGGTSRNEQFF.